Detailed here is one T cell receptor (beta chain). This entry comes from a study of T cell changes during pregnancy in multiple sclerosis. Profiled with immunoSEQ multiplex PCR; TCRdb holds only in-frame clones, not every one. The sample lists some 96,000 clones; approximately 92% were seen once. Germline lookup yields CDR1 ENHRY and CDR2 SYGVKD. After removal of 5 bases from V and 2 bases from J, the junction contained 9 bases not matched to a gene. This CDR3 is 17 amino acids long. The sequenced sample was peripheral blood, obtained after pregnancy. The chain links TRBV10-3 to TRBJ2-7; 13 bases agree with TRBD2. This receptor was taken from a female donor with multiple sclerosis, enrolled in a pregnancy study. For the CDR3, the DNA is TGTGCCATCAGTAGAGGGGGGACTAGCGGGGCTACCTACGAGCAGTACTTC. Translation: CAISRGGTSGATYEQYF.